This TCR beta chain was sequenced in a study of graft-versus-host responses after intestinal transplantation. The CDR3 covers 14 residues. V lost 3 bases to trimming and J lost 1 base, with 10 bases between them. Germline values: CDR1 SGHRS, CDR2 YFSETQ. Comment on this clone: Its antigen is not identified.

Sequencing was performed with immunoSEQ multiplex PCR; in TCRdb, only in-frame clones are kept and a portion is missing. The sample has over 100,000 clones, just under 95% seen once. Study-wide findings and caveats: Investigators detected GvH clones in recipient marrow, with some emerging earlier in ileum or blood.

The chain has TRBV5-1 and TRBJ2-5; D gene unclear. The TCR sequence derives from a human donor who received an intestinal transplant. The input for sequencing was unstimulated CD4+ T cells sorted from spleen or lymph node cells, taken before intestinal transplant. CDR3 residues: CASSSPPAQETQYF. The CDR3, as DNA: TGCGCCAGCAGCTCCCCGCCAGCCCAAGAGACCCAGTACTTC.